Described below is a single TCR beta chain sequence and its context. The target of this receptor is not known. Per-base qualities were not stored, and no clone one base away is much larger. This sample is drawn from a study of shared clonotypes between healthy human individuals (TCRdb year 2020). Study-level background: A few men and a couple of women, aged 18 to 49 years, made up the cohort. For each donor, CD4 naive and CD4 memory were each run on three plates, CD8 naive on two plates, and CD8 memory on one plate. To estimate repertoire size and how much clonotype sharing occurs between individuals, the study deeply sequenced the blood TCR repertoires of about five healthy adults. Different laboratories and diverse techniques were used to prepare libraries and sequence TCR repertoires, to increase sequencing depth and limit assay-specific biases. Per donor, leukapheresis produced somewhere between about 0.85 and 8.9 billion PBMCs.

Here is what the overall study found, with its caveats: The small number of donors limited the genetic and exposure-history diversity represented. Incomplete sequencing was indicated by rarefaction of sorted-subset datasets, despite the large sequencing depth. Compared with non-shared clonotypes, clonotypes shared by all four sorted-subset donors had higher generation probabilities. Only blood was sampled, and tissue TCR repertoires likely differ from those in blood. Naive subsets generally had larger estimated clonotype richness than memory subsets did. Based on pairwise subsampling, the degree of clonotype sharing among donors was expected to be affected by sequencing depth. Sharing across a few donors was observed for around 4.8% of naive CD4, around 3.5% of naive CD8, 2% to 2.5% of memory CD4, and around 0.42% of memory CD8 clonotypes.

The donors were healthy, HIV-negative adults who had no recently reported acute infections or vaccinations. Only Caucasian adults living in Nashville, Tennessee, USA were represented among the donors. CD4+ T cells were enriched through magnetic negative selection, after which naive cells were positively selected on CD45RA and the remaining negative fraction served as the memory subset. After blood collection by leukapheresis, PBMCs were isolated using Ficoll-Histopaque density gradient centrifugation and then cryopreserved in the vapor phase of liquid nitrogen. Analytical flow cytometry was used to check the purity and quantity of each magnetically sorted T cell population. Each sorted fraction had its genomic DNA isolated and then quantified by UV absorbance on a Nanodrop 2000c. TCR CDR3 regions were amplified from genomic DNA by multiplex PCR using the deep immunoSEQ assay. Genomic DNA extracted from each cell subset was distributed evenly over all wells of several immunoSEQ 96-well plates, and each plate served as one replicate. For sorted subsets, each replicate PCR was loaded with roughly 190 ng genomic DNA, equivalent to 25,000 to 35,000 T cell genomes. The purified libraries were quantified using a Qubit 3.0 fluorometer, sized with a Bioanalyzer 2100, and then quantified again using the KAPA Library Quantification kit. Every immunoSEQ 96-well plate was sequenced on a separate single-read 150-cycle Illumina NextSeq 550 flow cell. As for the original processing: Because only junctional sequences without quality scores were contained in the immunoSEQ output, filtering matching that applied to full-length reads could not be performed. Sequences were annotated with PyIR, a Python wrapper for IgBLAST v1.9, using IMGT germline references to assign V/J genes and CDR3. Any read was removed if the V/J assignment was weak (E-value above 1e-6), the CDR3 was missing, or the read contained stop codons, out-of-frame junctions, or ambiguous translated residues. V3J clonotypes were defined as sequences sharing an identical inferred V gene, J gene, and CDR3 amino acid sequence. Percentage overlap between repertoires was computed as shared unique clonotypes divided by the size of the smaller repertoire. Repertoire richness was assessed with RTK rarefaction, the Chao1 estimator, and Recon v2.1 estimates of unobserved clonotypes. OLGA was used to compute generation probabilities for all TCRbeta clonotypes that the gDNA method yielded from a handful of donors. TCRdb took this table from immuneACCESS and kept in-frame rearrangements with V and J called. Such tables lack part of the clones; where checked against another copy, unresolved V genes explain under half of the gap, and the rest is unexplained. That table gives V, J and clone size, and the DNA gave D and trimming. Within this sample are 850,000 to 1,100,000 clones, with about 80% of them counted one time only. 0.7% to 0.95% of the sample is in the top ten clones.

This sequence originates from a young man in good health. Some clones in this sample may be carry-over from other donors' samples. Specimen: memory CD4+ T cells from PBMCs. The cell subset or site label here, explained by the study, means: CD45RA-negative fraction.

This receptor carries the CDR3 CASTRWEDTRRGAFF. The DNA sequence follows: TGTGCCAGCACCCGCTGGGAAGACACAAGACGAGGAGCTTTCTTT. The chain couples TRBV7-2 to TRBJ1-1, with the identity of the D gene unclear. Including the terminal cysteine and phenylalanine, the CDR3 comprises 15 residues. The entry retains the CDR3 DNA only, 45 bases that are in frame from base 1. Reading the germline V gene gives CDR1 SGHTA and CDR2 FQGNSA. V drops 7 bases and J drops 10 bases, leaving 25 bases in between.